The present entry profiles one T cell receptor (beta chain) with its context. This clonotype was picked up a small number of times. It lacks a known antigen. Base quality data are lacking; no much larger clone is found one base away. Stable Graves' hyperthyroidism was defined as the absence of progression to ophthalmopathy over 18 months of follow-up. Hyperthyroidism patients were aged 18 to 65 years and newly diagnosed, with disease duration of less than 2 months. Any patient with an uncontrolled infection, another autoimmune disease, pregnancy or lactation was excluded. Diagnoses were based on clinical symptoms, serum thyroxine and TRAb, thyroid ultrasound and orbital computed tomography. PBMCs were isolated from roughly 10 ml of fresh peripheral blood by Ficoll-Paque density gradient centrifugation. Total RNA was extracted with Trizol reagent, and quality was checked on an Agilent 2100 Bioanalyzer.

The sample originates from a study of T cells in Graves' hyperthyroidism and ophthalmopathy (dated by TCRdb to the late 2010s). About the full investigation: Peripheral blood was collected at initial diagnosis, before any treatment. The 75 to 100 discovery patients were divided at random into training and test sets in a 7:3 ratio. Prospective prediction of ophthalmopathy was tested in an independent validation cohort consisting of some 18 hyperthyroidism patients and over 15 patients who later progressed to ophthalmopathy. According to the paper, TCR Vbeta CDR3 sequencing was carried out on 135 peripheral blood samples, which came from more than 40 ophthalmopathy, under 85 hyperthyroidism and some 17 progressor patients. Once sampling was done, hyperthyroidism patients were given methimazole at a starting dose of 30 mg daily, whereas ophthalmopathy patients were given high-dose intravenous methylprednisolone. Thyroid tissue and blood T-cell repertoires from several Graves' hyperthyroidism patients were also compared in the study. To identify TCR V-J signatures that set the groups apart, the researchers used a discovery cohort of about a hundred patients, made up of 40 to 45 with Graves' ophthalmopathy and 55 to 65 with stable Graves' hyperthyroidism. General study outcomes and caveats: Blood samples also contained most of the expanded thyroid clonotypes (frequency above 0.001), which suggests that blood repertoires may reflect thyroid immune responses. A 13 V-J signature model separated ophthalmopathy from stable hyperthyroidism, with 87.88% sensitivity and 81.08% specificity in cross-validation and 80%/75% in testing. No statistical method was used to fix the sample size in advance, and group allocation was not hidden from the investigators. During validation, the model predicted progression to ophthalmopathy a median of approximately 7 months ahead of onset, with 60% to 71% sensitivity and 72.22% specificity.

CDR1 and CDR2 were assigned from the germline V gene as SQVTM and ANQGSEA. Inclusive of the bounding cysteine and phenylalanine, the CDR3 is 12 residues long. Only the CDR3 DNA stays, 36 bases, in frame from base 1. Between the V and J ends, shortened by 4 bases and 3 bases respectively, the junction contains 8 bases. The TCR beta CDR3 regions were amplified from RNA transcripts. The first round of RT-PCR for the TCR CDR3 was performed with the HTBI primer set and the Qiagen OneStep RT-PCR kit. A second multiplex PCR round built the libraries, followed by size selection and purification. Sequencing of the libraries was done on an Illumina HiSeq2000 using paired-end 100 bp reads. The study's own analysis went as follows. SOAPnuke was used to process the raw data, with reads discarded if the reads contained adapters or uncalled bases, had a mean Phred below 15, or lacked an exact constant-primer or identifier match. COPE v1.2.5 was used to merge the high-quality paired reads, and each unique nucleotide sequence was defined as a clonotype. Clonotypes were aligned to IMGT TRBV, TRBD and TRBJ reference segments using MiTCR v1.1. The analysis was restricted to V-J combinations with a frequency above 0.0001, which together covered about 99% of the repertoires. The TCS score was defined as F50 (clonal expansion) divided by E x V (chaos), with BLOSUM62-based TCRdist calculated between CDR3 peptides within each V-J. Welch's t-statistics and random forest reduced roughly 540 V-J features to about 12, which were used in a naive Bayes classifier (R e1071). The public reads were reanalyzed by TCRdb: fastp trimming at Q25, MiXCR alignment, in-frame beta chains only. All rows with the same CDR3 protein become a single entry with the most common DNA and genes. What appears here as the V and J calls and clone size reflects TCRdb's work, not the paper's. The sample table holds 600,000 to 900,000 distinct CDR3 sequences, of which around 17% were seen once. About 8.4% of the sample rests with the top ten.

This TCR was recovered from a man younger than 30 with Graves' hyperthyroidism. The receptor chain draws on TRBV29-1 and TRBJ2-3; there is no confident call for the D gene. Sample: blood. The DNA sequence is TGCAGCGTTGGTTGGCCTACAGATACGCAGTATTTT. Its product reads: CSVGWPTDTQYF.